The entry below gives a single T cell receptor (beta chain) sequence along with its context. Its antigen is still unknown. This record comes from a study of response to subunit inactivated influenza vaccine. Findings of the study overall: Few additional T cells are recruited per seasonal influenza vaccination, authors suggested.

Germline assignment: CDR1 ENHRY and CDR2 SYGVKD. The CDR3 sequence is 14 residues long. The V segment lost 6 bases and the J segment 2 bases; nucleotides outside the gene matches: 6. One entry per CDR3 protein results from TCRdb running MiXCR on the RT-PCR reads. Found here are around 480,000 distinct CDR3 sequences, approximately 15% of them singletons; the top ten hold around 3%. The sample consisted of CD4+ T cells sorted from PBMCs, taken 23 to 25 months after vaccination. This TCR came from a man between 50 and 69 years old who received an inactivated influenza vaccine. This chain uses TRBV10-3 with TRBJ2-7; 8 positions match TRBD1. The CDR3 spells CAIRPDRATYEQYF. CDR3 DNA sequence: TGTGCCATCAGACCGGACAGGGCAACCTACGAGCAGTACTTC.